The clone carrying this TCR beta chain was seen only a few times. What it binds is not known. This CDR3 is built from 14 residues. The entry originates in a study of T cell responses to AZD1222 COVID-19 vaccine. Study findings and constraints: Among the donors, most were white British and more were female, and clonal diversity was possibly underestimated. The peak T cell response came first, and repertoires were sampled only after it. Spike-specific TCR breadth and depth both grew after two AZD1222 doses. Baseline seropositivity occurred in only a handful of AZD1222 recipients.

The data were produced by immunoSEQ multiplex PCR, yet TCRdb's version contains in-frame clones alone and is incomplete. The table includes roughly 270,000 clones, 94% detected once. V gene TRBV21-1 combines with J gene TRBJ1-2. TRBV21-1 is flagged as a pseudogene. This sequence originates from an adult who received the AZD1222 COVID-19 vaccine. The input for sequencing was peripheral blood, taken 28 days after the second AZD1222 dose. CDR3 nucleotide sequence: TGTGCCAGCAGCAAAAGTCCGGGGAGGTATGGCTACACCTTC. It translates to CASSKSPGRYGYTF.